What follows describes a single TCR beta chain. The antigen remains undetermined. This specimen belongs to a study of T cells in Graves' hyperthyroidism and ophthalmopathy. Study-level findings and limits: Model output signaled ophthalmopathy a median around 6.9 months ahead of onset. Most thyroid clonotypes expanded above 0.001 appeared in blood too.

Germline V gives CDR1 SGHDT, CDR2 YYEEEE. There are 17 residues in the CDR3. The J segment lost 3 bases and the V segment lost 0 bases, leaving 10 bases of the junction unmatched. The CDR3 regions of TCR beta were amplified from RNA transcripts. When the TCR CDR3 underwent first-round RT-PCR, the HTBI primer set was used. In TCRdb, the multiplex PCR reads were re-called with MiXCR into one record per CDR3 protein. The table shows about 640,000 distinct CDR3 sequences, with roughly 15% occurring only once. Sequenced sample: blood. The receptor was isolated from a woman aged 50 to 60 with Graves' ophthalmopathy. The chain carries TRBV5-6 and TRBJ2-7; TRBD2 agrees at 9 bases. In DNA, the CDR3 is TGTGCCAGCAGCTTGGGGGCTAGCGGGACTTTCCGCTACGAGCAGTACTTC. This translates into CASSLGASGTFRYEQYF.